This T cell receptor (beta chain) was obtained from a study of radiotherapy plus CTLA-4 blockade in lung cancer. Study background: An objective response was seen in roughly 20% of patients, and disease control in less than 35%.

Study-wide results and limits: With interferon-beta, early dynamics of blood T cell clones were reported to best predict response. Radiotherapy was combined with ipilimumab, and tumor-derived TCR clones then expanded in blood.

Trimming removed 11 bases at V and 0 bases at J, with 5 bases between. The CDR3 loop spans 11 amino acids. Germline V gene lookup returns CDR1 MNHNY and CDR2 SVGAGI (reference sequence). Sequencing used immunoSEQ multiplex PCR; TCRdb keeps in-frame clones, though not all of them. This table has 86,000 or so clones, about 79% appearing once. In regard to this clone: Its antigen is not identified.

With ipilimumab providing CTLA-4 blockade, focal radiation was administered to patients who had chemo-refractory metastatic non-small-cell lung cancer. The source of this sequence is a human donor with non-small cell lung cancer who had a partial response to radiotherapy plus ipilimumab. Some clones in this sample may be carry-over from other donors' samples. The chain links TRBV6-6 to TRBJ2-1, with D perhaps matching TRBD2 (5 bases). Sequenced material: peripheral blood, taken from a patient treated with radiotherapy plus ipilimumab. The CDR3 protein is CAGSSYNEQFF. CDR3 nucleotides: TGTGCCGGGAGCTCCTACAATGAGCAGTTCTTC.